One and the same sample provided the 5 T cell receptor beta chains below, sequenced in a study of T cells in Graves' hyperthyroidism and ophthalmopathy (dated by TCRdb to between 2019 and 2020). The receptor library was made with multiplex PCR. Sequencing used an Illumina HiSeq 2000. TCR beta CDR3 regions were amplified from RNA transcripts. For the first round of RT-PCR on the TCR CDR3, the HTBI primer set was used together with the Qiagen OneStep RT-PCR kit. The public reads were reprocessed in TCRdb via fastp at Q25 and MiXCR, keeping in-frame beta chains. Entries are consolidated by CDR3 protein sequence, retaining the most common genes and DNA. The sample contains under 450,000 distinct CDR3 sequences, approximately 14% of them found a single time. 13% to 15% of the sample goes to the ten largest clones. Sequences were obtained from blood. The receptors were sampled from a woman aged 18 to 35 with Graves' hyperthyroidism.

Many counts were recorded for this clonotype. V and J are TRBV7-9 and TRBJ2-7; 8 bases are a match to TRBD1. V shed 5 bases, J shed 3 bases, and the junction held 6 bases outside the gene matches. The CDR3 is made up of 14 amino acids. Per germline, CDR1 SEHNR and CDR2 FQNEAQ (reference sequence). CDR3 DNA sequence: TGTGCCAGCAGCCCCCGGACAGGGCACTACGAGCAGTACTTC. Protein product: CASSPRTGHYEQYF.

This clonotype was observed many times. The CDR3 reads CASSLKDGRNYGYTF. The DNA for the CDR3 is TGTGCCAGCTCACTCAAGGATGGCAGAAACTATGGCTACACCTTC. The rearrangement uses TRBV18 and TRBJ1-2; no clear D gene. Trimming took 4 bases from V and 2 from J, leaving 14 bases between them. CDR3 length: 15 residues. CDR1 is KGHSH and CDR2 is LQKENI in the germline V gene.

This clonotype was seen at least ten times. This chain connects TRBV2 to TRBJ2-5; no clear D. V was clipped by 4 bases and J by 6 bases, with 6 bases between them. There are 11 residues in the CDR3. CDR1 SNHLY and CDR2 FYNNEI come from the germline V gene. The CDR3 sequence: CASSALKTQYF. CDR3 DNA: TGTGCCAGCAGTGCACTTAAGACCCAGTACTTC.

This clonotype was observed a few times. This chain joins TRBV3-1 and TRBJ2-7; maybe TRBD2 (6 bases). The ends were cut back, 1 base at V and 2 bases at J, with 15 bases in the middle. Per germline, CDR1 LGHDT and CDR2 YNNKEL (reference sequence). The CDR3 contains 16 residues. The CDR3, as DNA: TGTGCCAGCAGCCAAGTGACAGCGGGTCCCCCCTACGAGCAGTACTTC. As protein: CASSQVTAGPPYEQYF.

Only a few counts were recorded for this clonotype. The rearrangement links TRBV3-1 to TRBJ2-2, with D perhaps TRBD1 (6 bases). Trimming took off 0 bases at V and 1 base at J, with 15 bases between the two ends. CDR1 and CDR2 (germline): LGHDT, YNNKEL (reference sequence). The CDR3 is 18 amino acids. CDR3 sequence reads: CASSQEIRGSQNTGELFF. In DNA form, the CDR3 reads TGTGCCAGCAGCCAAGAAATCAGGGGATCACAGAACACCGGGGAGCTGTTTTTT.